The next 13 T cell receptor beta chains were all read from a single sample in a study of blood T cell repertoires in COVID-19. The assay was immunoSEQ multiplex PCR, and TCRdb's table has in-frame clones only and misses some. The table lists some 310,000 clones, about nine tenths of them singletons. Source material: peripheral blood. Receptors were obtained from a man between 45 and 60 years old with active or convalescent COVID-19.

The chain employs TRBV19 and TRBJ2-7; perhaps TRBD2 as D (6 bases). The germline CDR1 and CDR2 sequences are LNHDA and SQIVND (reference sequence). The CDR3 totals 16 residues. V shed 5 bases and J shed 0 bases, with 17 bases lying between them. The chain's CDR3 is CASSPISGTFSYEQYF. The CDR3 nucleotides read TGTGCCAGTAGTCCGATTAGCGGAACCTTCTCCTACGAGCAGTACTTC.

CDR3 nucleotide sequence: TGTGCCAGCAGCTTAGGGGTAGCCAGGGGGACCCAGTACTTC. Amino acid sequence: CASSLGVARGTQYF. The chain has TRBV7-8 and TRBJ2-5, with D perhaps TRBD1 (6 bases). Germline CDR1 is SGHVS and CDR2 is FQNEAQ. CDR3 length: 14 amino acids. The V end lost 1 base, the J end lost 7 bases, and 13 bases lay between the germline ends.

The chain's CDR3 is CAWRAGHNYGYTF. The CDR3 DNA is TGTGCCTGGAGGGCAGGACATAACTATGGCTACACCTTC. The chain links TRBV30 to TRBJ1-2, with D tentatively TRBD1 (5 bases). The CDR3 is 13 residues long. Trimming took off 3 bases at V and 1 base at J, with 9 bases between the two ends. The germline V gene has CDR1 GTSNPN and CDR2 SVGIG (reference sequence).

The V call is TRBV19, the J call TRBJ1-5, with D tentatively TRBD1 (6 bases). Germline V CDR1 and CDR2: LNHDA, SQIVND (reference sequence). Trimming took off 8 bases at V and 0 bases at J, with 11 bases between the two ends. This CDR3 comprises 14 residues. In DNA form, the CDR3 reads TGTGCCAGTCTGGACAGAAATAGCAATCAGCCCCAGCATTTT. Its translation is CASLDRNSNQPQHF.

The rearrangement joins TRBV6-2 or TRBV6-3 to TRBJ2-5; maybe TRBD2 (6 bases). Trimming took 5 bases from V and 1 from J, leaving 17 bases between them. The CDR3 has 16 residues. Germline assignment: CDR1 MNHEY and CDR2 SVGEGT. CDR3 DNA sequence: TGTGCCAGCAGTACCCGCATCCTAGCGATCCAAGAGACCCAGTACTTC. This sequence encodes CASSTRILAIQETQYF.

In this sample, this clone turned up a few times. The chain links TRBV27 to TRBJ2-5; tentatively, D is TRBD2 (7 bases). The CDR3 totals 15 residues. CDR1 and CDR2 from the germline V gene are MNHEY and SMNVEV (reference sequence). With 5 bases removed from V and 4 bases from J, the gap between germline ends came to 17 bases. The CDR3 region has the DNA TGTGCCAGCAGTCGAGGTGGGGGGGCTCGAGAGACCCAGTACTTC. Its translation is CASSRGGGARETQYF.

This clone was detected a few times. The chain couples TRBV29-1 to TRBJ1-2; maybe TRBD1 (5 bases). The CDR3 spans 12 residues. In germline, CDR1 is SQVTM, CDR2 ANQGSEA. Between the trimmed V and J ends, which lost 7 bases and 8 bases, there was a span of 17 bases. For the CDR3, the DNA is TGCAGCGCTACCTCGGCGGGGACGGGCTACACCTTC. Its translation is CSATSAGTGYTF.

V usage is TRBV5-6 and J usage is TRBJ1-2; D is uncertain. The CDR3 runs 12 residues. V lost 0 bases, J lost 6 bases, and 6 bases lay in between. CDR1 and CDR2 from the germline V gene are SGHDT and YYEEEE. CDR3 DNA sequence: TGTGCCAGCAGCTTGGCGAGGAATGGCTACACCTTC. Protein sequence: CASSLARNGYTF.

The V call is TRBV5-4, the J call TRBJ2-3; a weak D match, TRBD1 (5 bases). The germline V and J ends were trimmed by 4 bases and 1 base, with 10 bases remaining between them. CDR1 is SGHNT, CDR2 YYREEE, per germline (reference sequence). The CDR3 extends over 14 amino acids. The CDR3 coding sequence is TGTGCCAGCAGCCTGGGGCTGCGCACAGATACGCAGTATTTT. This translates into CASSLGLRTDTQYF. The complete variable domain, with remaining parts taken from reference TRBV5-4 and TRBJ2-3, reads ETGVTQSPTHLIKTRGQQVTLRCSSQSGHNTVSWYQQALGQGPQFIFQYYREEENGRGNFPPRFSGLQFPNYSSELNVNALELDDSALYLCASSLGLRTDTQYFGPGTRLTVL.

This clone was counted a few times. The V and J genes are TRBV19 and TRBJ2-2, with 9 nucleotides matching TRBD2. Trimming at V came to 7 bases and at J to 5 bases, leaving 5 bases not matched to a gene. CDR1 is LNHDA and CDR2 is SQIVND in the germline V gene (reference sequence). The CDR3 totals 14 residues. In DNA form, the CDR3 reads TGTGCCAGTAAACGTACTAGCGGGACCGGGGAGCTGTTTTTT. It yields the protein CASKRTSGTGELFF.

CDR3 in amino acids: CASSGIALAGGEIETQYF. The CDR3 nucleotides read TGCGCCAGCAGCGGAATTGCTCTAGCGGGAGGGGAAATAGAGACCCAGTACTTC. This chain joins TRBV5-1 and TRBJ2-5; 12 bases are shared with TRBD2. Germline V gene lookup returns CDR1 SGHRS and CDR2 YFSETQ. With V trimmed by 4 bases and J by 4 bases, 14 bases remained unmatched. CDR3 length: 18 residues. The complete variable domain, with remaining parts taken from reference TRBV5-1 and TRBJ2-5, reads KAGVTQTPRYLIKTRGQQVTLSCSPISGHRSVSWYQQTPGQGLQFLFEYFSETQRNKGNFPGRFSGRQFSNSRSEMNVSTLELGDSALYLCASSGIALAGGEIETQYFGPGTRLLVL.

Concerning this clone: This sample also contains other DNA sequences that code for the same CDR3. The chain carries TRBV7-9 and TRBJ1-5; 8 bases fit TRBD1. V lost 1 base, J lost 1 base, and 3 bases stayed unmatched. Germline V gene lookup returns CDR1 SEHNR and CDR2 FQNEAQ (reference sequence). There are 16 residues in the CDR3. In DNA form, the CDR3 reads TGTGCCAGCAGCTTAGAGGGGACAGGCAGCAATCAGCCCCAGCATTTT. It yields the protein CASSLEGTGSNQPQHF.

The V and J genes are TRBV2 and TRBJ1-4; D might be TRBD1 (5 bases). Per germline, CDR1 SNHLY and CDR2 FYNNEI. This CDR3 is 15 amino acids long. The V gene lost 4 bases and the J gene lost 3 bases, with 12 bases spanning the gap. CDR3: CASSVSGQANEKLFF. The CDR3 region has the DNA TGTGCCAGCAGTGTTTCAGGACAAGCTAATGAAAAACTGTTTTTT.